This TCR beta chain was captured by sequencing in a study of beta chain features in type 1 diabetes. Study findings and constraints: VDJ junctions from patients with type 1 diabetes contained fewer insertions and more deletions. PCR might favor shorter templates, equally in patients and controls. Across all four CD4+ subsets, people with type 1 diabetes showed modestly shorter TCRB CDR3s.

Every bit of the isolated RNA underwent reverse transcription, so sequencing read expressed TCRB transcripts. For naive, central memory and regulatory T cell samples, reads averaged roughly 3.7 million. Clones were read by immunoSEQ multiplex PCR, and TCRdb kept only the in-frame ones, dropping some. The sample includes a few hundred thousand clones, over 8.5% of them seen just once. This clone was counted between two and nine times. Antigen: not known. The authors sorted CD4+ naive, central memory, regulatory and stem cell-like memory cells via CD45RO/CCR7/CD25/CD127/CD95/CD27. The TCR sequence derives from a man in his thirties or forties with type 1 diabetes. The sequenced sample was central memory CD4+ T cells from blood.

The DNA of the CDR3 is TGCGCCAGCAGCGGACGAGCTAGCGGGAACACCGGGGAGCTGTTTTTT. It translates to CASSGRASGNTGELFF. The chain has TRBV5-1 and TRBJ2-2, with 7 bases lining up with TRBD2. Trimming removed 4 bases from V and 1 base from J; junction bases left unmatched: 7. CDR3 length: 16 residues. From germline, CDR1 is SGHRS and CDR2 YFSETQ.